The rows below give T cell receptor beta chains drawn from one sample of a study of naive and memory T cell subsets. TCRdb processed the UMI-ligation and nested PCR reads anew with MiXCR; each CDR3 protein has one entry. There are about 85,000 distinct CDR3 sequences in the sample; about an eighth occur only once, and about 0.93% lies in the top ten. The sample consisted of central memory CD4+ T cells from blood. These receptors were obtained from a human donor in good health. CDR3s include the opening cysteine and the closing phenylalanine or tryptophan. Each record gives: D gene, V gene, J gene, clone size, CDR3 protein, CDR3 DNA. D genes are given only for firm matches. Size is stated for part of the rows, as once, few or many counts, or as a class when the clone is expanded.

TRBD2	TRBV24-1	TRBJ2-3	.	CATSDSSGLAADTQYF	TGTGCCACCAGTGATTCATCGGGACTAGCGGCAGATACGCAGTATTTT
TRBD1	TRBV5-1	TRBJ1-6	few	CASSFGQGSLDSPLHF	TGCGCCAGCAGCTTCGGACAGGGCAGTTTGGATTCACCCCTCCACTTT
TRBD1	TRBV5-1	TRBJ1-3	.	CASSSGGTEPGNTIYF	TGCGCCAGCAGCTCCGGGGGGACAGAGCCTGGAAACACCATATATTTT
TRBD2	TRBV5-1	TRBJ2-7	.	CASSKTSGNTYEQYF	TGCGCCAGCAGCAAAACTAGCGGAAATACCTACGAGCAGTACTTC
.	TRBV3-1	TRBJ1-6	.	CASSQEGQDPETLHF	TGTGCCAGCAGCCAAGAAGGGCAGGACCCCGAGACCCTCCACTTT
TRBD2	TRBV20-1	TRBJ2-3	many	CSPRLAGGADTQYF	TGCAGTCCAAGACTAGCGGGAGGGGCAGATACGCAGTATTTT
.	TRBV7-9	TRBJ1-5	once	CASSLDGGGKQPQHF	TGTGCCAGCAGCTTAGATGGAGGGGGTAAACAGCCCCAGCATTTT
.	TRBV24-1	TRBJ2-7	few	CATSDSSTGGDEQYF	TGTGCCACCAGTGATAGTTCGACAGGAGGCGACGAGCAGTACTTC
.	TRBV30	TRBJ1-1	.	CAWKTAQGHTEAFF	TGTGCCTGGAAGACCGCACAGGGTCACACTGAAGCTTTCTTT
.	TRBV7-9	TRBJ2-1	.	CASSRGASRGYNEQFF	TGTGCCAGCAGCCGCGGAGCTAGCAGAGGCTACAATGAGCAGTTCTTC
.	TRBV30	TRBJ1-1	.	CAWSVGVNTEAFF	TGTGCCTGGAGTGTAGGCGTGAACACTGAAGCTTTCTTT
TRBD1	TRBV20-1	TRBJ2-3	.	CSANGTGGIDTQYF	TGCAGTGCAAACGGGACAGGGGGCATAGATACGCAGTATTTT